Presented here are 6 T cell receptor beta chains from one specimen sequenced in a study of blood T cell repertoires in COVID-19. Using immunoSEQ multiplex PCR, the repertoire was profiled, and TCRdb retains in-frame clones only, with some absent. Found here are 350,000 to 400,000 clones, 85% to 90% of them singletons; the top ten hold about 1%. Sequencing was carried out using PBMCs or T cells enriched from blood (not recorded which). The receptors here all came from a man between 18 and 29 years old who had recovered from COVID-19.

The table lists this clone with a few counts. The gene calls are TRBV12-3 or TRBV12-4 and TRBJ2-5; 8 positions agree with TRBD2. This CDR3 comprises 13 residues. Unmatched junction bases numbered 6, after V lost 6 bases and J lost 6 bases. The CDR3 reads CASSPRGAKTQYF. The DNA of the CDR3 is TGTGCCAGCAGCCCGCGGGGGGCGAAGACCCAGTACTTC.

V usage is TRBV6-5 and J usage is TRBJ1-4, with no clear D. V was pared by 7 bases and J by 1 base, with 13 bases between. CDR1 is MNHEY, CDR2 SVGAGI, per germline. CDR3 size: 15 residues. The CDR3 spells CASMVPFRTNEKLFF. CDR3 coding DNA: TGTGCCAGCATGGTACCCTTCAGAACTAATGAAAAACTGTTTTTT.

The chain is built from TRBV4-3 and TRBJ2-7; a possible D gene is TRBD1 (6 bases). The CDR3 consists of 14 residues. CDR1 and CDR2 from the germline V gene are LGHNA and YSLEER. With 1 base removed from V and 0 bases from J, the gap between germline ends came to 7 bases. The CDR3 loop reads CASSQGDTSYEQYF. CDR3 bases: TGCGCCAGCAGCCAAGGGGACACCTCCTACGAGCAGTACTTC.

The chain carries TRBV19 and TRBJ2-3, with D possibly matching TRBD2 (5 bases). In germline, CDR1 is LNHDA, CDR2 SQIVND (reference sequence). V shed 3 bases and J shed 1 base, with 14 bases lying between them. CDR3 size: 16 residues. The CDR3 region is CASSIGLAPGTDTQYF. The CDR3 DNA sequence: TGTGCCAGTAGTATCGGTCTAGCCCCAGGCACAGATACGCAGTATTTT.

The chain links TRBV10-1 to TRBJ1-1, with no clear D. Trimming cost V 1 base and J 5 bases, with 8 bases left between them. Germline values: CDR1 WNHNN, CDR2 SYGVQD (reference sequence). This CDR3 has 13 residues. CDR3 DNA sequence: TGCGCCAGCAGTGAGTTTAGCGGTACTGAAGCTTTCTTT. Its protein product is CASSEFSGTEAFF.

This chain uses TRBV2 with TRBJ2-7; D might be TRBD1 (6 bases). Deletions cut 4 bases from V and 3 bases from J, with 13 bases between. The germline V gene encodes CDR1 SNHLY and CDR2 FYNNEI. The CDR3 spans 14 residues. CDR3 coding DNA: TGTGCCAGCAGTGGCGGCAGGGGTTACTACGAGCAGTACTTC. Translated: CASSGGRGYYEQYF.